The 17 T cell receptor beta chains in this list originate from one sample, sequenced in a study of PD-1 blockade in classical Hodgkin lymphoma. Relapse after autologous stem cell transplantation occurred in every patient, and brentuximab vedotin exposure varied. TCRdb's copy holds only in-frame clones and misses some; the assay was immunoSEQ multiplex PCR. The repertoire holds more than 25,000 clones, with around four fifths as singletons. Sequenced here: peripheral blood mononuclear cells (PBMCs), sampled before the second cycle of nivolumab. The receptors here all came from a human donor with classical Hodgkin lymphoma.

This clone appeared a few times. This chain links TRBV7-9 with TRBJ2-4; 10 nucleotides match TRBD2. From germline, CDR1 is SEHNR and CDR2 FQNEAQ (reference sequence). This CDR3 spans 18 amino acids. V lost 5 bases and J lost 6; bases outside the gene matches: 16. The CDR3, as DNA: TGTGCCAGCAGCCTTCCTTATGGGGCCCCTAGCGGGGGAAACATTCAGTACTTC. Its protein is CASSLPYGAPSGGNIQYF.

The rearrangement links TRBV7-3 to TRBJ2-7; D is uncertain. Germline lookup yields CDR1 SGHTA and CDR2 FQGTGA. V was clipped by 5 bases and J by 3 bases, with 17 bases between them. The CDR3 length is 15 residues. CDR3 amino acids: CASSPLGGSFYEQYF. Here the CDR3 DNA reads TGTGCCAGCAGCCCATTGGGCGGCTCATTCTACGAGCAGTACTTC. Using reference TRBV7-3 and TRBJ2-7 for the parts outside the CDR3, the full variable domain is GAGVSQTPSNKVTEKGKYVELRCDPISGHTALYWYRQSLGQGPEFLIYFQGTGAADDSGLPNDRFFAVRPEGSVSTLKIQRTERGDSAVYLCASSPLGGSFYEQYFGPGTRLTVT.

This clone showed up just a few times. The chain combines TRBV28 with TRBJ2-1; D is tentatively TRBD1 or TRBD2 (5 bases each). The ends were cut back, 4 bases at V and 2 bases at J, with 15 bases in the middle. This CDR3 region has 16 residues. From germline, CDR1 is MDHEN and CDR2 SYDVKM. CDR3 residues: CASSYYGDQPYNEQFF. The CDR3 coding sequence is TGTGCCAGCAGTTATTATGGGGACCAGCCCTACAATGAGCAGTTCTTC.

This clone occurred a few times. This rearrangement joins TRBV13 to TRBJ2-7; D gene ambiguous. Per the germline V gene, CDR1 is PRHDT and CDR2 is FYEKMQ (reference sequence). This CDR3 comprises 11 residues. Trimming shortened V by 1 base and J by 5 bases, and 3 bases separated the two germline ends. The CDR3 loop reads CASSLAHEQYF. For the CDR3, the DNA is TGTGCCAGCAGCTTAGCCCACGAGCAGTACTTC.

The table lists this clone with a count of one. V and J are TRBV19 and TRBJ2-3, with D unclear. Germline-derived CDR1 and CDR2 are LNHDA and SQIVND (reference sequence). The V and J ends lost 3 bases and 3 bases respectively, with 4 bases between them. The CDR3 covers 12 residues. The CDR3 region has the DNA TGTGCCAGTAGTATCGGGACAGATACGCAGTATTTT. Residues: CASSIGTDTQYF.

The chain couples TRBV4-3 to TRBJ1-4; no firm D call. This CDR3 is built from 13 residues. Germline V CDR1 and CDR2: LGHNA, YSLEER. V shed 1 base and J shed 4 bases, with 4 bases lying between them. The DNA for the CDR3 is TGCGCCAGCAGCCAAGTCTATAATGAAAAACTGTTTTTT. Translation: CASSQVYNEKLFF.

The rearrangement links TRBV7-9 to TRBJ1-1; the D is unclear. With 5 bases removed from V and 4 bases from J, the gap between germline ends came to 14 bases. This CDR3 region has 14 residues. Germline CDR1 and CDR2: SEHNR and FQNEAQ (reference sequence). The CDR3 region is CASSQAHGVTEAFF. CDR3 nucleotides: TGTGCCAGCAGCCAAGCTCACGGGGTCACTGAAGCTTTCTTT.

The CDR3 is CASSDVRGYNSPLHF. In nucleotides, the CDR3 is TGTGCCAGCAGTGATGTCAGGGGTTATAATTCACCCCTCCACTTT. V and J are TRBV2 and TRBJ1-6; weak D call: TRBD1 (6 bases). Between the trimmed V and J ends, which lost 3 bases and 4 bases, there was a span of 10 bases. The CDR3 loop spans 15 amino acids. CDR1 and CDR2 from the germline V gene are SNHLY and FYNNEI.

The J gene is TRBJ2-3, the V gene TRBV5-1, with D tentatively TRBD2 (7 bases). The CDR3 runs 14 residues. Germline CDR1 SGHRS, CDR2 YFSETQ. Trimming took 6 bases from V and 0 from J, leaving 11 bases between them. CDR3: CASKGGLSTDTQYF. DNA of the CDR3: TGCGCCAGCAAGGGGGGGCTCAGCACAGATACGCAGTATTTT.

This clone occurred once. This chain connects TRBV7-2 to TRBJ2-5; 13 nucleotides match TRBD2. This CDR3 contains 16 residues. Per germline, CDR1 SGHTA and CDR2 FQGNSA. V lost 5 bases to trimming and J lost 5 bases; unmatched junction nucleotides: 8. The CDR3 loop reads CASSAQLAGGQETQYF. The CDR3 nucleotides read TGTGCCAGCAGCGCGCAACTAGCGGGGGGGCAGGAGACCCAGTACTTC.

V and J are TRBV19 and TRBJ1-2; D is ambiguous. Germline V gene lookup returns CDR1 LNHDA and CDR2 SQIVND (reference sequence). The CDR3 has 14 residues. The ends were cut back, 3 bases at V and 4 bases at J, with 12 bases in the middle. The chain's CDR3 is CASSMGGLPYGYTF. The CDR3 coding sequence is TGTGCCAGTAGTATGGGAGGTCTTCCCTATGGCTACACCTTC.

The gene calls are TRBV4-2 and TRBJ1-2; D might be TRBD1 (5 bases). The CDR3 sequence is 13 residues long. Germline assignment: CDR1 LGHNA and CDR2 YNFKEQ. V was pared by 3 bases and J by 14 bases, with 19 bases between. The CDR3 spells CASSHDRQTWGTF. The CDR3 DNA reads TGTGCCAGCAGCCACGACCGACAGACCTGGGGGACCTTC.

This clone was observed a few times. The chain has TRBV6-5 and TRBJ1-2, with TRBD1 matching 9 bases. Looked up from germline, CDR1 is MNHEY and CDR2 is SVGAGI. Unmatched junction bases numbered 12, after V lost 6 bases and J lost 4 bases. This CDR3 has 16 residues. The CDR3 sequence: CASSYRDRGTGYGYTF. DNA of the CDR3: TGTGCCAGCAGCTACCGTGACAGGGGGACAGGCTATGGCTACACCTTC.

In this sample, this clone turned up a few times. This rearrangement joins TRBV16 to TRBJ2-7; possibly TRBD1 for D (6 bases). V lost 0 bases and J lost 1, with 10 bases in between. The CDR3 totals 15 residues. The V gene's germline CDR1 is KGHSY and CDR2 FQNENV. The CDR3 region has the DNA TGTGCCAGCAGCCAATCATGGGACAAGTCCTACGAGCAGTACTTC. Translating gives CASSQSWDKSYEQYF.

In nucleotides, the CDR3 is TGTGCCAGCTCCCTGGGGGAGGGCACTGAAGCTTTCTTT. Its translation is CASSLGEGTEAFF. The chain is built from TRBV18 and TRBJ1-1, with D perhaps TRBD1 (5 bases). V was shortened by 6 bases and J by 4 bases, with 12 bases between the two germline ends. Germline V gives CDR1 KGHSH, CDR2 LQKENI. There are 13 residues in the CDR3.

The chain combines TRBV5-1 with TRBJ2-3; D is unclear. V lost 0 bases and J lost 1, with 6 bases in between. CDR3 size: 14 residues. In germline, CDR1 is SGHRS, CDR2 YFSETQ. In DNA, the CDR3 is TGCGCCAGCAGCTTGGGTCGGGGCACAGATACGCAGTATTTT. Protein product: CASSLGRGTDTQYF.

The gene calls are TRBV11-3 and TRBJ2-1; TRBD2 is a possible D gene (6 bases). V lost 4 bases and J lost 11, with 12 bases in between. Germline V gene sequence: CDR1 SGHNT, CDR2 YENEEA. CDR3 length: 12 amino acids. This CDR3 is CASSWSGLKQFF. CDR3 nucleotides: TGTGCCAGCAGCTGGTCGGGACTTAAGCAGTTCTTC.